The next 8 T cell receptor beta chains were all read from a single sample in a study of shared clonotypes between healthy human individuals. TCRdb's table, derived via immunoSEQ multiplex PCR, lists solely in-frame clones and lacks some. Found here are 2 million to 2.5 million clones, nearly 97% of them singletons; the top ten hold around 0.13%. The sample comprised naive CD4+ T cells sorted from blood. Regarding subset: CD45RA+ positively selected. All receptors come from a man aged 18 to 30 in good health.

This rearrangement joins TRBV5-6 to TRBJ1-5, with D possibly TRBD1 on 5 matching bases. The CDR3 is 15 amino acids. Trimming pared 1 base from V and 4 bases from J, leaving 12 bases between. CDR1 is SGHDT and CDR2 is YYEEEE in the germline V gene. CDR3: CASSLTWSGNQPQHF. In DNA, the CDR3 is TGTGCCAGCAGCTTGACATGGTCAGGGAATCAGCCCCAGCATTTT.

The genes are TRBV12-5 and TRBJ2-5, with D tentatively TRBD1 or TRBD2 (5 bases each). The V gene's germline CDR1 is LGHNT and CDR2 FRNRAP. V was shortened by 2 bases and J by 5 bases, with 18 bases between the two germline ends. The CDR3 length is 16 residues. As DNA, the CDR3 is TGTGCTAGTGGTTTGAGAGGGGAATACCCACGGGAGACCCAGTACTTC. Translated, it gives CASGLRGEYPRETQYF.

The chain recombines TRBV6-1 with TRBJ2-7, with 7 bases aligning to TRBD1. The CDR3 is 13 amino acids. CDR1 and CDR2 (germline): MNHNS, SASEGT. The junction had 5 bases not matched to a gene; V was cut back by 7 bases and J by 2 bases. CDR3 sequence (DNA): TGTGCCAGCAAACGGACAGGCCCCTACGAGCAGTACTTC. This encodes CASKRTGPYEQYF.

The V call is TRBV9, the J call TRBJ2-1; D perhaps matches TRBD2 (6 bases). V lost 0 bases and J lost 4, with 14 bases in between. This CDR3 has 16 residues. Germline V CDR1 and CDR2: SGDLS, YYNGEE. The CDR3 DNA is TGTGCCAGCAGCGTAGCTACGGGGACTGTGTACAATGAGCAGTTCTTC. As protein: CASSVATGTVYNEQFF. Full variable domain (remainder filled in from reference TRBV9 and TRBJ2-1): DSGVTQTPKHLITATGQRVTLRCSPRSGDLSVYWYQQSLDQGLQFLIQYYNGEERAKGNILERFSAQQFPDLHSELNLSSLELGDSALYFCASSVATGTVYNEQFFGPGTRLTVL.

This rearrangement joins TRBV18 to TRBJ2-5; D is unresolved. The CDR3 sequence is 13 residues long. The germline V gene encodes CDR1 KGHSH and CDR2 LQKENI. V shed 1 base and J shed 4 bases, with 7 bases lying between them. The CDR3 reads CASSPQGIETQYF. The CDR3 bases are TGTGCCAGCTCACCACAGGGTATAGAGACCCAGTACTTC.

Comment on this clone: This CDR3 is also generated by other DNA sequences in the sample. The genes are TRBV5-6 and TRBJ1-3; no clear D gene. CDR3 length: 14 residues. V lost 0 bases and J 1 base, leaving 5 bases between the germline ends. Per the germline V gene, CDR1 is SGHDT and CDR2 is YYEEEE. The CDR3 bases are TGTGCCAGCAGCTTGGTCGGATCTGGAAACACCATATATTTT. This gives the protein CASSLVGSGNTIYF.

This clone was observed a single time. This chain joins TRBV7-2 and TRBJ2-4, with 13 nucleotides matching TRBD2. Trimming removed 1 base from V and 0 bases from J; junction bases left unmatched: 6. CDR1 is SGHTA and CDR2 is FQGNSA in the germline V gene. The CDR3 spans 19 residues. CDR3 sequence: CASSLVTSGRKLAKNIQYF. CDR3 sequence (DNA): TGTGCCAGCAGCTTAGTGACTAGCGGGAGGAAACTAGCCAAAAACATTCAGTACTTC. The whole variable domain, remainder taken from reference TRBV7-2 and TRBJ2-4, is GAGVSQSPSNKVTEKGKDVELRCDPISGHTALYWYRQSLGQGLEFLIYFQGNSAPDKSGLPSDRFSAERTGGSVSTLTIQRTQQEDSAVYLCASSLVTSGRKLAKNIQYFGAGTRLSVL.

This chain joins TRBV25-1 and TRBJ1-6; a weak D match, TRBD1 (5 bases). V lost 3 bases to trimming and J lost 10 bases, with 10 bases between them. Germline CDR1 is MGHDK and CDR2 is SYGVNS. This CDR3 comprises 13 residues. The CDR3 DNA sequence: TGTGCCAGCAGTGAGCAGGGCGTCTCACCCCTCCACTTT. This codes for CASSEQGVSPLHF.